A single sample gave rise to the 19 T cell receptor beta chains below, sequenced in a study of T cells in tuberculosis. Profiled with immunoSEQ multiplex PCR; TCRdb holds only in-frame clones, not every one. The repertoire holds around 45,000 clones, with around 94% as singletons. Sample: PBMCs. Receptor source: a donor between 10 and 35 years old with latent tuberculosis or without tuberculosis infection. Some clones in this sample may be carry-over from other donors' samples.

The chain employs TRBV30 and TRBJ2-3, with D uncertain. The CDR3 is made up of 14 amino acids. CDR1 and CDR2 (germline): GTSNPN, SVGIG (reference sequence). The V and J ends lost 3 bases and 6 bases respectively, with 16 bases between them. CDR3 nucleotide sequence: TGTGCCTGGAGCTCAGGCATGTCTGCGGATACGCAGTATTTT. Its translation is CAWSSGMSADTQYF.

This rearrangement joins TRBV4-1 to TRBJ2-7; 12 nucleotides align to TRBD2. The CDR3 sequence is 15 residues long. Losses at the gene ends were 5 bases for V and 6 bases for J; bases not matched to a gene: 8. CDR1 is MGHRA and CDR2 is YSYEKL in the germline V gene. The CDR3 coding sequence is TGCGCCAGCAGCACCCGACTAGCGGGAGTCGTCGAGCAGTACTTC. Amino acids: CASSTRLAGVVEQYF.

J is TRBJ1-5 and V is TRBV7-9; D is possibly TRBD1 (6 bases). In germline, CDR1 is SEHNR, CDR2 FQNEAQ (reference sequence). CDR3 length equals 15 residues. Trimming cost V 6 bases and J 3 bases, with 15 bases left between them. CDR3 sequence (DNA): TGTGCCAGCAGTTCGGACAGACAACCCAATCAGCCCCAGCATTTT. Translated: CASSSDRQPNQPQHF.

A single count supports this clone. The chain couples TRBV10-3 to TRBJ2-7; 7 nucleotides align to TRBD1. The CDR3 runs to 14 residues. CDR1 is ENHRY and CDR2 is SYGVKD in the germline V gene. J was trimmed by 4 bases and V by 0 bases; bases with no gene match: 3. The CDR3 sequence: CAISESTGFYEQYF. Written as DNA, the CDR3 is TGTGCCATCAGTGAGTCGACAGGGTTTTACGAGCAGTACTTC.

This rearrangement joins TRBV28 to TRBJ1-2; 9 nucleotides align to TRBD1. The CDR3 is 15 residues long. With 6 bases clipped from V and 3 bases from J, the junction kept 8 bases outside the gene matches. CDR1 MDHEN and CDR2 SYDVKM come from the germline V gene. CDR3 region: CASSPTGQGYYGYTF. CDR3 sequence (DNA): TGTGCCAGCAGCCCCACCGGACAGGGGTACTATGGCTACACCTTC.

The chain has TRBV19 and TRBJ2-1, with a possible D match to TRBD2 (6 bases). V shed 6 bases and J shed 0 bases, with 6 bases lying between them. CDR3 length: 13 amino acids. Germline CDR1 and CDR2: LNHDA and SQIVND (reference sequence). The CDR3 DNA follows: TGTGCCAGTAGCGGGAGCTCCTACAATGAGCAGTTCTTC. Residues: CASSGSSYNEQFF.

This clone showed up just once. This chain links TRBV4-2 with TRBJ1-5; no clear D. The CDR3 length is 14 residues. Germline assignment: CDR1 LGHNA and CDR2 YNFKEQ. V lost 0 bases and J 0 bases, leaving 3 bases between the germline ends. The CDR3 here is CASSQDYSNQPQHF. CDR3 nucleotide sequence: TGTGCCAGCAGCCAAGACTATAGCAATCAGCCCCAGCATTTT.

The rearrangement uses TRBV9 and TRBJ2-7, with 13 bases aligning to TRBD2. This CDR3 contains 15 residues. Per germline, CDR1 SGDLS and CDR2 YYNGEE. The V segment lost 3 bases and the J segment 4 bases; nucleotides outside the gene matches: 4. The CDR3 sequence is CASSAGLAGVYEQYF. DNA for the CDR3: TGTGCCAGCAGCGCCGGACTAGCGGGAGTATACGAGCAGTACTTC.

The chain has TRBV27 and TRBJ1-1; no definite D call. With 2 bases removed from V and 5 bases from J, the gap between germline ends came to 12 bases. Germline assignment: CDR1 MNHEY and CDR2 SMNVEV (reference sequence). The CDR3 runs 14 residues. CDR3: CASSLGGIETEAFF. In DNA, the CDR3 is TGTGCCAGCAGTTTAGGAGGGATCGAGACTGAAGCTTTCTTT.

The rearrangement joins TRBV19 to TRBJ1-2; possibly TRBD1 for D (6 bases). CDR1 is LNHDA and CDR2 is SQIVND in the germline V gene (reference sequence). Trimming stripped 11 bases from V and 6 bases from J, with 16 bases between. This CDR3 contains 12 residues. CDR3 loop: CAVGRGIDGYTF. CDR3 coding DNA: TGTGCCGTCGGGAGGGGGATTGATGGCTACACCTTC.

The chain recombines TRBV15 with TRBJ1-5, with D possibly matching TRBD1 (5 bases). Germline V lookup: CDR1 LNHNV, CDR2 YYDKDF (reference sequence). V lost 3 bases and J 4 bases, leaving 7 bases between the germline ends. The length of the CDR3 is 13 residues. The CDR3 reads CATSREGNQPQHF. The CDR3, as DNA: TGTGCCACCAGCAGGGAGGGGAATCAGCCCCAGCATTTT.

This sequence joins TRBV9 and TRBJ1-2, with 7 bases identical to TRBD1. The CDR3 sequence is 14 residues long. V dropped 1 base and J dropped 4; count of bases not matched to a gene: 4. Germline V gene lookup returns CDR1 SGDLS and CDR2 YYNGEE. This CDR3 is CASSVRRDSYGYTF. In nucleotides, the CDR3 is TGTGCCAGCAGCGTAAGGAGGGACAGCTATGGCTACACCTTC.

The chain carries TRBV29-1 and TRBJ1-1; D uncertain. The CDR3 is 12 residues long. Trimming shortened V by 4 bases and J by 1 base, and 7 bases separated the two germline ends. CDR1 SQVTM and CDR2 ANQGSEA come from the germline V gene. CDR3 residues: CSVGLWNTEAFF. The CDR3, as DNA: TGCAGCGTTGGTTTATGGAACACTGAAGCTTTCTTT.

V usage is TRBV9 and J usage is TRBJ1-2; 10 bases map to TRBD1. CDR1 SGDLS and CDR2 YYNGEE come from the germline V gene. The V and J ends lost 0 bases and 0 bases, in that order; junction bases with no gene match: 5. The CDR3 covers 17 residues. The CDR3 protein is CASSVEDRGLSNYGYTF. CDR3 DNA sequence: TGTGCCAGCAGCGTAGAGGACAGGGGGTTATCTAACTATGGCTACACCTTC.

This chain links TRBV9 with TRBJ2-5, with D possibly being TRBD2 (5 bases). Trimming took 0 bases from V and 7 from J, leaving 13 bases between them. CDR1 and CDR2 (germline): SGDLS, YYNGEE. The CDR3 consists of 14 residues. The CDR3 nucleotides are TGTGCCAGCAGCGTAGGAAGCGCACGGGGGACCCAGTACTTC. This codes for CASSVGSARGTQYF.

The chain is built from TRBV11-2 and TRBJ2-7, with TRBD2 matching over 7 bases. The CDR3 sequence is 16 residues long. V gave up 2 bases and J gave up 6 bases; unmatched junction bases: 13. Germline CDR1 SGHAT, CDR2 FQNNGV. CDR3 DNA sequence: TGTGCCAGCAGCTTATTTGGCAACGAGGGAGGGAGCGAGCAGTACTTC. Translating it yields CASSLFGNEGGSEQYF.

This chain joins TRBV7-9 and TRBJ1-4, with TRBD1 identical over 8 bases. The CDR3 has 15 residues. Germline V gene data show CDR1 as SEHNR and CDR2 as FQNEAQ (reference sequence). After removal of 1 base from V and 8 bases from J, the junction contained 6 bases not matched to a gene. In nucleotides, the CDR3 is TGTGCCAGCAGCTTAGGAGACAGGGGAGGGGAAAAACTGTTTTTT. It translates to CASSLGDRGGEKLFF.

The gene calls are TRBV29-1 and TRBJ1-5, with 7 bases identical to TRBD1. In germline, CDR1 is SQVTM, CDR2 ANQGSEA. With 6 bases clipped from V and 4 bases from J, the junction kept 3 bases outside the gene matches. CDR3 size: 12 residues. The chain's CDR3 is CSVGTANQPQHF. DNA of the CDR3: TGCAGCGTGGGGACAGCAAATCAGCCCCAGCATTTT. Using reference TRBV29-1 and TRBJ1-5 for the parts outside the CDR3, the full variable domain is SAVISQKPSRDICQRGTSLTIQCQVDSQVTMMFWYRQQPGQSLTLIATANQGSEATYESGFVIDKFPISRPNLTFSTLTVSNMSPEDSSIYLCSVGTANQPQHFGDGTRLSIL.

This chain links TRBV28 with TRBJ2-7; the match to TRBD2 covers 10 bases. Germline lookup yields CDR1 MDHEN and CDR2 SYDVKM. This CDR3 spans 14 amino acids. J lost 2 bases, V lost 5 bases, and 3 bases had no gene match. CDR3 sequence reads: CASSPSGSTYEQYF. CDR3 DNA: TGTGCCAGCAGTCCTAGCGGGAGTACCTACGAGCAGTACTTC.